The 29 T cell receptor beta chains below were found in one sample sequenced in a study of cytomegalovirus exposure and HLA in healthy donors. Both 60 Vbeta primers and 13 Jbeta primers went into the PCR. The table came from immunoSEQ multiplex PCR; TCRdb's copy has only in-frame clones and leaves some out. Here the sample spans over 150,000 clones, approximately 75% being singletons. What was sequenced was PBMCs. The receptors derive from a man between 18 and 35 years old in good health and CMV-seronegative.

The chain joins TRBV4-1 to TRBJ1-1; 7 bases fit TRBD1. Trimming cost V 4 bases and J 0 bases; bases outside gene matches: 11. Looked up from germline, CDR1 is MGHRA and CDR2 is YSYEKL. This CDR3 comprises 17 residues. Here the CDR3 DNA reads TGCGCCAGCAGCCCTGGGGGGCAGGGGGTTATGAACACTGAAGCTTTCTTT. Protein sequence: CASSPGGQGVMNTEAFF.

The V and J genes are TRBV6-6 and TRBJ1-6, with D maybe TRBD1 (6 bases). Germline CDR1 reads MNHNY; CDR2 reads SVGAGI (reference sequence). Trimming took 6 bases from V and 10 from J, leaving 19 bases between them. The CDR3 loop spans 15 amino acids. CDR3: CASSQTSEGGSPLHF. The CDR3 DNA reads as TGTGCCAGCAGCCAGACCTCGGAGGGGGGGTCACCCCTCCACTTT.

V and J are TRBV6-5 and TRBJ1-2; D gene unclear. This CDR3 is 12 amino acids long. Germline CDR1 is MNHEY and CDR2 is SVGAGI. The V and J ends lost 5 bases and 7 bases respectively, with 11 bases between them. DNA for the CDR3: TGTGCCAGCAGTACGCCAGTGGCTGGCTACACCTTC. Encoded protein: CASSTPVAGYTF.

The chain combines TRBV11-2 with TRBJ2-3, with D perhaps matching TRBD1 (6 bases). Trimming shortened V by 0 bases and J by 0 bases, and 7 bases separated the two germline ends. The CDR3 spans 15 residues. Germline CDR1 reads SGHAT; CDR2 reads FQNNGV. The CDR3 is CASSLDRGSTDTQYF. As DNA, the CDR3 is TGTGCCAGCAGCTTAGACAGGGGTAGCACAGATACGCAGTATTTT.

The CDR3 protein is CASSPQGQGYQPQHF. The CDR3 DNA reads TGTGCCAGCAGCCCCCAGGGACAGGGCTATCAGCCCCAGCATTTT. The chain has TRBV2 and TRBJ1-5, with TRBD1 matching over 9 bases. The trim removed 6 bases at V and 5 bases at J, leaving 8 bases unmatched. Per germline, CDR1 SNHLY and CDR2 FYNNEI. The CDR3 has 15 residues. Based on the CDR3 plus reference TRBV2 and TRBJ1-5, the full variable domain is EPEVTQTPSHQVTQMGQEVILRCVPISNHLYFYWYRQILGQKVEFLVSFYNNEISEKSEIFDDQFSVERPDGSNFTLKIRSTKLEDSAMYFCASSPQGQGYQPQHFGDGTRLSIL.

V gene TRBV5-4 combines with J gene TRBJ2-2; a possible D gene is TRBD2 (5 bases). Trimming removed 0 bases from V and 6 bases from J, with 15 bases in between. This CDR3 comprises 16 residues. In germline, CDR1 is SGHNT, CDR2 YYREEE (reference sequence). The CDR3 protein is CASSLGIGRDAGELFF. CDR3 sequence (DNA): TGTGCCAGCAGCTTGGGCATTGGGAGAGACGCCGGGGAGCTGTTTTTT.

The chain has TRBV6-1 and TRBJ1-5; 9 bases fit TRBD1. V dropped 7 bases and J dropped 1; count of bases not matched to a gene: 5. Germline values: CDR1 MNHNS, CDR2 SASEGT. The CDR3 covers 15 residues. CDR3 sequence: CASINRGRSNQPQHF. The CDR3 coding sequence is TGTGCCAGCATCAACAGGGGGCGAAGCAATCAGCCCCAGCATTTT.

The chain couples TRBV15 to TRBJ2-1; weak D call: TRBD1 (6 bases). Trimming stripped 11 bases from V and 7 bases from J, with 18 bases between. Germline assignment: CDR1 LNHNV and CDR2 YYDKDF (reference sequence). The CDR3 totals 13 residues. CDR3 residues: CASTMAGANEQFF. The CDR3 bases are TGTGCCTCGACTATGGCAGGGGCGAATGAGCAGTTCTTC.

V is TRBV5-1 and J is TRBJ2-5; TRBD1 might be the D (5 bases). V was cut by 2 bases and J by 2 bases, with 13 bases left in between. The CDR3 totals 15 residues. Per the germline V gene, CDR1 is SGHRS and CDR2 is YFSETQ. CDR3 protein: CASSLTGPNQETQYF. The DNA of the CDR3 is TGCGCCAGCAGCTTAACAGGTCCCAATCAAGAGACCCAGTACTTC.

This chain joins TRBV5-1 and TRBJ1-2, with 7 bases identical to TRBD1. The V gene end was trimmed by 7 bases and the J gene end by 2 bases; junction bases not matched to a gene: 8. Looked up from germline, CDR1 is SGHRS and CDR2 is YFSETQ. This CDR3 region has 14 residues. CDR3 sequence reads: CASAGDSINYGYTF. For the CDR3, the DNA is TGCGCCAGCGCCGGGGACAGCATAAACTATGGCTACACCTTC.

In its sample, this clone was seen a few times. The CDR3 reads CASSFFGRPSSYNSPLHF. The CDR3 DNA reads TGTGCCAGCAGTTTTTTCGGCAGGCCGAGCTCCTATAATTCACCCCTCCACTTT. The V gene is TRBV28, the J gene TRBJ1-6; D is undetermined. Trimming removed 3 bases at V and 0 bases at J, with 15 bases between. The CDR3 totals 18 residues. Looked up from germline, CDR1 is MDHEN and CDR2 is SYDVKM.

The table lists this clone with a count of one. The CDR3 DNA follows: TGCGCCAGCAGCCAACTCCGGGGACAGGTCTCTGGAAACACCATATATTTT. It codes for CASSQLRGQVSGNTIYF. This chain joins TRBV4-1 and TRBJ1-3; TRBD1 agrees at 8 bases. The CDR3 consists of 17 residues. Germline-derived CDR1 and CDR2 are MGHRA and YSYEKL. V was clipped by 2 bases and J by 0 bases; unmatched bases: 6.

V is TRBV11-2 and J is TRBJ1-5; D is unclear. CDR3 length: 16 residues. Germline CDR1 SGHAT, CDR2 FQNNGV. The V end was cut by 0 bases, the J end by 4 bases, with 13 bases between. CDR3 coding DNA: TGTGCCAGCAGCTTAGATCGAGGGCAGGTAAATCAGCCCCAGCATTTT. Translated, it gives CASSLDRGQVNQPQHF.

This clone was seen more than once but under ten times. The V gene is TRBV5-1, the J gene TRBJ2-7; 9 bases are a match to TRBD1. The CDR3 covers 14 residues. Trimming removed 4 bases from V and 5 bases from J; junction bases left unmatched: 7. Germline V gives CDR1 SGHRS, CDR2 YFSETQ. The CDR3 nucleotides are TGCGCCAGCAGCCCAGGACAGGGGCAGGACGAGCAGTACGTC. It translates to CASSPGQGQDEQYV.

This clone was recorded only once. The chain recombines TRBV7-8 with TRBJ1-5, with a tentative D call TRBD1 (6 bases). The length of the CDR3 is 14 residues. Trimming stripped 0 bases from V and 4 bases from J, with 7 bases between. From germline, CDR1 is SGHVS and CDR2 FQNEAQ. The CDR3 DNA reads TGTGCCAGCAGCTTAGCGGACAGTAATCAGCCCCAGCATTTT. It yields the protein CASSLADSNQPQHF.

J is TRBJ2-5 and V is TRBV10-1; 13 bases match TRBD2. Germline V gene data show CDR1 as WNHNN and CDR2 as SYGVQD (reference sequence). J lost 0 bases, V lost 6 bases, and 13 bases had no gene match. The length of the CDR3 is 19 residues. This CDR3 is CASSPHWTSGGTYQETQYF. The CDR3 DNA is TGCGCCAGCAGCCCCCACTGGACTAGCGGGGGCACGTACCAAGAGACCCAGTACTTC.

The gene calls are TRBV7-9 and TRBJ2-7, with D perhaps TRBD1 (6 bases). The CDR3 spans 18 residues. Looked up from germline, CDR1 is SEHNR and CDR2 is FQNEAQ (reference sequence). Deletions cut 5 bases from V and 6 bases from J, with 29 bases between. As DNA, the CDR3 is TGTGCCAGCAGCCCCCTCTCAGGGGCTAAGGGATCCCCGGGCGAGCAGTACTTC. Translation gives CASSPLSGAKGSPGEQYF. Full variable domain (missing parts from reference TRBV7-9 and TRBJ2-7): DTGVSQNPRHKITKRGQNVTFRCDPISEHNRLYWYRQTLGQGPEFLTYFQNEAQLEKSRLLSDRFSAERPKGSFSTLEIQRTEQGDSAMYLCASSPLSGAKGSPGEQYFGPGTRLTVT.

The CDR3 loop reads CASSQDRGSGNTIYF. The DNA of the CDR3 is TGCGCCAGCAGCCAAGATAGAGGCAGTGGAAACACCATATATTTT. The chain couples TRBV4-1 to TRBJ1-3, with D hard to call. V was shortened by 0 bases and J by 3 bases, with 9 bases between the two germline ends. The germline CDR1 and CDR2 sequences are MGHRA and YSYEKL. The CDR3 runs to 15 residues.

This chain links TRBV19 with TRBJ2-1; 14 bases are a match to TRBD2. The CDR3 spans 16 residues. Germline lookup yields CDR1 LNHDA and CDR2 SQIVND (reference sequence). Trimming took 5 bases from V and 10 from J; bases not matched to a gene: 10. Written as DNA, the CDR3 is TGTGCCAGTAGTTTTCGGACTAGCGGGGGGCCGGGAGAGCAGTTCTTC. This codes for CASSFRTSGGPGEQFF.

There are a few counts of this clone. The chain has TRBV21-1 and TRBJ1-5; no DNA check was done on the table's D call, TRBD1. TRBV21-1 is reported as a pseudogene. This CDR3 is built from 16 residues. The CDR3 spells CASRGMRDRVHQPQHF. CDR3 nucleotide sequence: TGTGCCAGCAGGGGGATGAGAGACAGAGTTCATCAGCCCCAGCATTTT.

V is TRBV19 and J is TRBJ2-7; D call uncertain. The CDR3 is 13 amino acids. Trimming cost V 4 bases and J 3 bases, with 10 bases left between them. CDR1 is LNHDA, CDR2 SQIVND, per germline (reference sequence). In nucleotides, the CDR3 is TGTGCCAGTAGTACCACCCCCAGCTACGAGCAGTACTTC. It is translated as CASSTTPSYEQYF. The variable domain in full, completed from reference TRBV19 and TRBJ2-7, reads DGGITQSPKYLFRKEGQNVTLSCEQNLNHDAMYWYRQDPGQGLRLIYYSQIVNDFQKGDIAEGYSVSREKKESFPLTVTSAQKNPTAFYLCASSTTPSYEQYFGPGTRLTVT.

The chain recombines TRBV27 with TRBJ1-2, with 8 bases that match TRBD1. CDR3 length: 15 residues. Losses at the gene ends were 5 bases for V and 4 bases for J; bases not matched to a gene: 9. From germline, CDR1 is MNHEY and CDR2 SMNVEV (reference sequence). The CDR3 DNA sequence: TGTGCCAGCAGTCGAGGACAGGGATTTGGCTATGGCTACACCTTC. Protein: CASSRGQGFGYGYTF.

The rearrangement joins TRBV7-6 to TRBJ2-1, with 7 positions matching TRBD1. Germline V gene lookup returns CDR1 SGHVS and CDR2 FNYEAQ. This CDR3 is 15 amino acids long. V lost 4 bases, J lost 3 bases, and 6 bases stayed unmatched. Here the CDR3 DNA reads TGTGCCAGCAGCTACGACAGGGACGGCTACAATGAGCAGTTCTTC. As protein: CASSYDRDGYNEQFF.

This clone came up once. V and J are TRBV7-3 and TRBJ2-3; 16 bases map to TRBD2. The V segment lost 5 bases and the J segment 1 base; nucleotides outside the gene matches: 9. The CDR3 contains 19 residues. CDR1 is SGHTA, CDR2 FQGTGA, per germline. This CDR3 is CASSKGTSGGVLGTDTQYF. The CDR3 DNA is TGTGCCAGCAGCAAAGGGACTAGCGGGGGGGTGCTTGGCACAGATACGCAGTATTTT.

The chain joins TRBV9 to TRBJ1-2; no clear D. This CDR3 comprises 12 residues. Germline V gene sequence: CDR1 SGDLS, CDR2 YYNGEE. The ends were cut back, 0 bases at V and 7 bases at J, with 7 bases in the middle. CDR3 DNA sequence: TGTGCCAGCAGCGTAGGGTGGAGTGGCTACACCTTC. It yields the protein CASSVGWSGYTF. Combining the CDR3 with reference TRBV9 and TRBJ1-2 gives the whole variable domain DSGVTQTPKHLITATGQRVTLRCSPRSGDLSVYWYQQSLDQGLQFLIQYYNGEERAKGNILERFSAQQFPDLHSELNLSSLELGDSALYFCASSVGWSGYTFGSGTRLTVV.

The CDR3 spells CASSLGAGGNQPQHF. CDR3 DNA sequence: TGTGCCAGCAGCTTAGGGGCGGGAGGCAATCAGCCCCAGCATTTT. The chain links TRBV7-9 to TRBJ1-5, with D uncertain. There are 15 residues in the CDR3. Germline assignment: CDR1 SEHNR and CDR2 FQNEAQ (reference sequence). Between the trimmed V and J ends, which lost 1 base and 2 bases, there was a span of 9 bases.

The gene calls are TRBV12-5 and TRBJ2-6, with TRBD1 identical over 9 bases. V was clipped by 2 bases and J by 1 base; unmatched bases: 15. Germline V lookup: CDR1 LGHNT, CDR2 FRNRAP. CDR3 length equals 21 residues. Written as DNA, the CDR3 is TGTGCTAGTGGTTTGCCCCCCCCCATAGGACAGGGGTGGTCTGGGGCCAACGTCCTGACTTTC. It is translated as CASGLPPPIGQGWSGANVLTF.

V gene TRBV4-1 combines with J gene TRBJ2-2; possible D gene TRBD2, 7 bases. The CDR3 sequence is 17 residues long. Trimming took off 0 bases at V and 3 bases at J, with 14 bases between the two ends. Looked up from germline, CDR1 is MGHRA and CDR2 is YSYEKL. The CDR3 sequence: CASSQELRGRYTGELFF. CDR3 coding DNA: TGCGCCAGCAGCCAAGAGTTGCGGGGGCGCTACACCGGGGAGCTGTTTTTT.

This clone was recorded once. The chain employs TRBV7-9 and TRBJ1-2; possible D gene TRBD1, 6 bases. Trimming stripped 5 bases from V and 7 bases from J, with 14 bases between. Germline CDR1 is SEHNR and CDR2 is FQNEAQ (reference sequence). The CDR3 runs to 13 residues. CDR3 nucleotide sequence: TGTGCCAGCAGCCCTTACACAGGGAGTGGCTACACCTTC. Translated, it gives CASSPYTGSGYTF. Drawing the rest from reference TRBV7-9 and TRBJ1-2, the complete variable domain is DTGVSQNPRHKITKRGQNVTFRCDPISEHNRLYWYRQTLGQGPEFLTYFQNEAQLEKSRLLSDRFSAERPKGSFSTLEIQRTEQGDSAMYLCASSPYTGSGYTFGSGTRLTVV.